These 29 T cell receptor beta chains share one sample of origin, sequenced in a study of identical twins. TCRdb re-called the 5' RACE reads with MiXCR, one entry per CDR3 protein. The data show about 220,000 distinct CDR3 sequences, roughly a tenth seen once. Input material: memory (CD45RO+) T cells sorted from blood. The receptor source for this set is a woman in her late teens or twenties in good health.

This chain uses TRBV6-5 with TRBJ2-3, with 13 bases lining up with TRBD2. Germline lookup yields CDR1 MNHEY and CDR2 SVGAGI. This CDR3 is 16 amino acids long. V trimming: 0 bases; J trimming: 6 bases; junction bases outside the gene matches: 3. CDR3 protein: CASSYSGLAGSDTQYF. CDR3 in DNA: TGTGCCAGCAGTTACTCGGGACTAGCGGGGTCGGATACGCAGTATTTT.

This clonotype has more than one count but fewer than ten. CDR3 amino acids: CASSLGGVRRELFF. The CDR3 nucleotides read TGTGCCAGCAGTTTAGGGGGGGTTCGACGTGAACTGTTTTTT. This sequence joins TRBV12-3 or TRBV12-4 and TRBJ1-4; maybe TRBD1 (5 bases). V was clipped by 1 base and J by 12 bases, with 15 bases between them. The CDR3 spans 14 residues.

This clonotype was detected a few times. This rearrangement joins TRBV6-2 or TRBV6-3 to TRBJ2-7, with 12 bases fitting TRBD2. Germline-derived CDR1 and CDR2 are MNHEY and SVGEGT. The CDR3 loop spans 15 amino acids. V dropped 2 bases and J dropped 2; count of bases not matched to a gene: 1. CDR3 amino acids: CASSYLAGGPYEQYF. CDR3 nucleotide sequence: TGTGCCAGCAGTTACCTAGCGGGAGGGCCCTACGAGCAGTACTTC.

This clonotype was detected once. The gene calls are TRBV2 and TRBJ2-5, with 10 positions matching TRBD2. This CDR3 region has 19 residues. The V segment lost 5 bases and the J segment 5 bases; nucleotides outside the gene matches: 20. Germline CDR1 SNHLY, CDR2 FYNNEI. CDR3 sequence reads: CASSQAPQLSGRAEETQYF. CDR3 nucleotide sequence: TGTGCCAGCAGTCAGGCCCCACAATTGAGCGGGAGGGCCGAGGAGACCCAGTACTTC. Combining the CDR3 with reference TRBV2 and TRBJ2-5 gives the whole variable domain EPEVTQTPSHQVTQMGQEVILRCVPISNHLYFYWYRQILGQKVEFLVSFYNNEISEKSEIFDDQFSVERPDGSNFTLKIRSTKLEDSAMYFCASSQAPQLSGRAEETQYFGPGTRLLVL.

This clonotype came up many times. This sequence joins TRBV5-1 and TRBJ2-1; 12 bases fit TRBD2. The length of the CDR3 is 15 residues. Looked up from germline, CDR1 is SGHRS and CDR2 is YFSETQ. V was pared by 6 bases and J by 7 bases, with 8 bases of the junction left unmatched. This chain's CDR3 is CASNLGLAGSNEQFF. CDR3 nucleotide sequence: TGCGCCAGCAACCTAGGACTAGCGGGATCTAATGAGCAGTTCTTC.

V is TRBV6-5 and J is TRBJ2-3, with TRBD1 identical over 7 bases. This CDR3 has 16 residues. Germline V gene data show CDR1 as MNHEY and CDR2 as SVGAGI. Unmatched junction bases numbered 9, after V lost 0 bases and J lost 6 bases. CDR3: CASSYSRGQVVDTQYF. CDR3 nucleotides: TGTGCCAGCAGTTACTCGCGAGGACAGGTTGTTGATACGCAGTATTTT.

This chain joins TRBV6-2 or TRBV6-3 and TRBJ2-7, with 7 nucleotides matching TRBD2. The V segment lost 2 bases and the J segment 5 bases; nucleotides outside the gene matches: 9. CDR1 and CDR2 from the germline V gene are MNHEY and SVGEGT. The CDR3 length is 15 residues. The CDR3 DNA reads as TGTGCCAGCAGTTACCGGGCGGGAGCGGTCAACGAGCAGTACTTC. It encodes CASSYRAGAVNEQYF.

This clonotype appeared a few times. V and J are TRBV3-1 and TRBJ1-2; D not certain. V gave up 3 bases and J gave up 0 bases, with 8 bases separating them. The germline V gene has CDR1 LGHDT and CDR2 YNNKEL (reference sequence). This CDR3 has 14 amino acids. The DNA of the CDR3 is TGTGCCAGCAGCCAGAGGGAGTCTAACTATGGCTACACCTTC. This codes for CASSQRESNYGYTF.

This rearrangement joins TRBV3-1 to TRBJ2-1, with 12 bases identical to TRBD2. Germline-derived CDR1 and CDR2 are LGHDT and YNNKEL (reference sequence). Germline trimming cut 3 bases from V and 4 bases from J; bases unmatched to any gene: 1. The CDR3 has 15 residues. CDR3 nucleotide sequence: TGTGCCAGCAGCCATACTAGCGGGGGGTACAATGAGCAGTTCTTC. It encodes CASSHTSGGYNEQFF.

This clonotype was recorded many times. The CDR3 loop reads CASSLGRDEDTQYF. The CDR3 DNA sequence: TGTGCCAGCAGCTTGGGGCGGGATGAAGATACGCAGTATTTT. J is TRBJ2-3 and V is TRBV7-8; weak D call: TRBD2 (6 bases). This CDR3 spans 14 amino acids. Germline-derived CDR1 and CDR2 are SGHVS and FQNEAQ. V was pared by 3 bases and J by 5 bases, with 12 bases between. The whole variable domain, filled in from reference TRBV7-8 and TRBJ2-3, reads GAGVSQSPRYKVAKRGQDVALRCDPISGHVSLFWYQQALGQGPEFLTYFQNEAQLDKSGLPSDRFFAERPEGSVSTLKIQRTQQEDSAVYLCASSLGRDEDTQYFGPGTRLTVL.

This clonotype was seen more than once but under ten times. This chain links TRBV3-1 with TRBJ2-5, with TRBD2 matching 8 bases. Germline values: CDR1 LGHDT, CDR2 YNNKEL (reference sequence). Trimming removed 3 bases from V and 5 bases from J; junction bases left unmatched: 8. The CDR3 loop spans 15 amino acids. The CDR3 sequence is CASSQRAGVGETQYF. The DNA for the CDR3 is TGTGCCAGCAGCCAGAGAGCGGGAGTTGGGGAGACCCAGTACTTC.

This clonotype came up a few times. The chain joins TRBV5-5 to TRBJ2-4; D is possibly TRBD1 (6 bases). V was trimmed by 3 bases and J by 2 bases, leaving 9 bases between them. This CDR3 comprises 14 residues. CDR1 is SGHKS and CDR2 is YYEKEE in the germline V gene (reference sequence). This CDR3 is CASSSRGTKNIQYF. CDR3 DNA sequence: TGTGCCAGCAGCTCCAGGGGAACCAAAAACATTCAGTACTTC.

This clonotype was found many times. The chain combines TRBV5-1 with TRBJ1-1; the D gene is possibly TRBD1 (6 bases). CDR3 length: 15 residues. Trimming stripped 2 bases from V and 4 bases from J, with 15 bases between. Germline lookup yields CDR1 SGHRS and CDR2 YFSETQ. In DNA, the CDR3 is TGCGCCAGCAGCTTACAACAGGGAGCGGGCACTGAAGCTTTCTTT. Protein sequence: CASSLQQGAGTEAFF. The full variable domain, its missing parts supplied by reference TRBV5-1 and TRBJ1-1, is KAGVTQTPRYLIKTRGQQVTLSCSPISGHRSVSWYQQTPGQGLQFLFEYFSETQRNKGNFPGRFSGRQFSNSRSEMNVSTLELGDSALYLCASSLQQGAGTEAFFGQGTRLTVV.

This clonotype was detected only a few times. The chain joins TRBV7-6 to TRBJ1-4, with TRBD1 as a possible D gene (5 bases). This CDR3 comprises 15 residues. Germline-derived CDR1 and CDR2 are SGHVS and FNYEAQ. V was clipped by 5 bases and J by 8 bases, with 18 bases between them. As DNA, the CDR3 is TGTGCCAGCAGCCCCCAAGGGGCTTATGGAGAAAAACTGTTTTTT. Residues: CASSPQGAYGEKLFF.

This clonotype was seen many times. The CDR3 protein is CASSQDRGDQETQYF. The CDR3 DNA reads TGTGCCAGCAGCCAAGATCGGGGGGACCAAGAGACCCAGTACTTC. The chain is built from TRBV4-2 and TRBJ2-5; 7 bases align to TRBD2. The CDR3 length is 15 residues. V was clipped by 0 bases and J by 0 bases; unmatched bases: 1. Germline V lookup: CDR1 LGHNA, CDR2 YNFKEQ.

The gene calls are TRBV7-2 and TRBJ2-7, with D maybe TRBD2 (6 bases). Germline values: CDR1 SGHTA, CDR2 FQGNSA. Trimming stripped 1 base from V and 0 bases from J, with 10 bases between. The CDR3 spans 15 residues. The CDR3 sequence: CASSLESGPSYEQYF. Here the CDR3 DNA reads TGTGCCAGCAGCTTAGAGAGCGGGCCCTCCTACGAGCAGTACTTC.

The chain links TRBV15 to TRBJ2-3, with D maybe TRBD2 (6 bases). This CDR3 contains 16 residues. The germline V and J ends were trimmed by 5 bases and 4 bases, with 19 bases remaining between them. CDR1 and CDR2 (germline): LNHNV, YYDKDF (reference sequence). Written as DNA, the CDR3 is TGTGCCACCAGCCCTTCCGGAGGGAGAGGCGCAGATACGCAGTATTTT. Amino acids: CATSPSGGRGADTQYF.

This clonotype was seen a few times. Germline is not matched at one junction end, which may reflect a read error. This chain connects TRBV20-1 to TRBJ2-1, with no clear D. The germline gives CDR1 DFQATT, CDR2 SNEGSKA (reference sequence). CDR3 size: 12 residues. The CDR3, as DNA: TGCAGCGCTAGTCCCATACTCAGTACGCAGTTCTTC. Encoded protein: CSASPILSTQFF.

The genes are TRBV3-1 and TRBJ1-2; no reliable D call. The CDR3 runs to 13 residues. Looked up from germline, CDR1 is LGHDT and CDR2 is YNNKEL (reference sequence). With 4 bases removed from V and 5 bases from J, the gap between germline ends came to 11 bases. The CDR3 here is CASSPNRAYGYTF. CDR3 nucleotides: TGTGCCAGCAGCCCCAACCGGGCTTATGGCTACACCTTC. Drawing the rest from reference TRBV3-1 and TRBJ1-2, the complete variable domain is DTAVSQTPKYLVTQMGNDKSIKCEQNLGHDTMYWYKQDSKKFLKIMFSYNNKELIINETVPNRFSPKSPDKAHLNLHINSLELGDSAVYFCASSPNRAYGYTFGSGTRLTVV.

The chain combines TRBV18 with TRBJ1-1, with D possibly being TRBD1 (5 bases). V was shortened by 1 base and J by 7 bases, with 10 bases between the two germline ends. The CDR3 sequence is 13 residues long. Germline values: CDR1 KGHSH, CDR2 LQKENI. In DNA form, the CDR3 reads TGTGCCAGCTCACCACTGGGGGATGGTGAAGCTTTCTTT. It specifies CASSPLGDGEAFF.

The rearrangement links TRBV9 to TRBJ1-1, with a tentative D call TRBD1 (5 bases). This CDR3 is built from 16 residues. CDR1 and CDR2 (germline): SGDLS, YYNGEE. Trimming removed 1 base from V and 4 bases from J, with 17 bases in between. CDR3 sequence (DNA): TGTGCCAGCAGCGTAACGGCAGGGCCCTCAGGCACTGAAGCTTTCTTT. Translating gives CASSVTAGPSGTEAFF.

In its sample, this clonotype was seen many times. This sequence joins TRBV6-4 and TRBJ2-1; 13 bases are shared with TRBD2. CDR1 is MRHNA, CDR2 SNTAGT, per germline. The CDR3 is made up of 16 amino acids. J was trimmed by 7 bases and V by 4 bases; bases with no gene match: 7. CDR3 in DNA: TGTGCCAGCAGTGCCCAGACTAGCGGGGGGTCAAATGAGCAGTTCTTC. Residues: CASSAQTSGGSNEQFF.

The chain is built from TRBV12-3 or TRBV12-4 and TRBJ1-1; perhaps TRBD1 as D (6 bases). This CDR3 has 15 amino acids. Deletions cut 6 bases from V and 5 bases from J, with 19 bases between. Written as DNA, the CDR3 is TGTGCCAGCAGCTACCTTTCACCAGGGGCGACTGAAGCTTTCTTT. It translates to CASSYLSPGATEAFF.

This clonotype was counted ten times or more. J is TRBJ2-7 and V is TRBV7-2; D uncertain. The CDR3 contains 14 residues. Germline V lookup: CDR1 SGHTA, CDR2 FQGNSA. V lost 1 base, J lost 1 base, and 8 bases lay in between. DNA for the CDR3: TGTGCCAGCAGCTTAGAACGGTTTTCCTACGAGCAGTACTTC. Translation gives CASSLERFSYEQYF.

This rearrangement joins TRBV19 to TRBJ1-1; D perhaps matches TRBD1 (5 bases). CDR3 size: 14 residues. The ends were cut back, 7 bases at V and 1 base at J, with 13 bases in the middle. CDR1 LNHDA and CDR2 SQIVND come from the germline V gene (reference sequence). CDR3 in amino acids: CASTEGRENTEAFF. CDR3 sequence (DNA): TGTGCCAGTACTGAGGGACGGGAGAACACTGAAGCTTTCTTT.

The rearrangement links TRBV18 to TRBJ1-1, with 9 bases aligning to TRBD1. The CDR3 contains 15 residues. The ends lost 6 bases at V and 1 base at J; junction bases unmatched: 6. Germline values: CDR1 KGHSH, CDR2 LQKENI. This CDR3 reads CASSPEGQGNTEAFF. Here the CDR3 DNA reads TGTGCCAGCTCGCCCGAGGGACAGGGGAACACTGAAGCTTTCTTT.

This clonotype occurred a few times. V gene TRBV6-2 or TRBV6-3 combines with J gene TRBJ1-1; 7 bases are shared with TRBD1. With 3 bases clipped from V and 2 bases from J, the junction kept 3 bases outside the gene matches. There are 14 residues in the CDR3. Germline V gene lookup returns CDR1 MNHEY and CDR2 SVGEGT. The CDR3: CASSYSGGNTEAFF. The CDR3 DNA follows: TGTGCCAGCAGTTATTCAGGGGGAAACACTGAAGCTTTCTTT.

This clonotype was counted many times. The chain recombines TRBV7-4 with TRBJ2-7; perhaps TRBD1 as D (6 bases). Germline-derived CDR1 and CDR2 are SGHVT and SQSDAQ. The CDR3 covers 14 residues. V was cut by 6 bases and J by 1 base, with 13 bases left in between. This CDR3 reads CASRQGMVSYEQYF. DNA for the CDR3: TGTGCCAGCAGACAGGGTATGGTGTCCTACGAGCAGTACTTC.

The sample holds a few counts of this clonotype. V is TRBV25-1 and J is TRBJ2-5; no reliable D call. CDR1 and CDR2 (germline): MGHDK, SYGVNS. The CDR3 is 14 amino acids. V dropped 4 bases and J dropped 1 base, with 10 bases sitting between them. The CDR3 here is CASSAGGVQETQYF. In nucleotides, the CDR3 is TGTGCCAGCAGTGCGGGCGGAGTCCAAGAGACCCAGTACTTC.